A selection of T cell receptor beta chains follows, all from one sample in a study of blood T cell repertoires in COVID-19. Libraries were prepared by immunoSEQ multiplex PCR; TCRdb keeps only in-frame clonotypes and omits some of them. The sample carries under 200,000 clones, 85% to 90% recorded once. The sample comprised PBMCs or T cells enriched from blood (not recorded which). The origin of the receptors is a woman aged 45-59 years who had recovered from COVID-19. Both conserved end residues are part of each CDR3. A D gene is named only where the DNA matches it firmly. Rows give clone size only sometimes, using once, few, many, or a class for an expanded clone.

CDR3	DNA	D	V	J	size
CASSAGGPNTEAFF	TGTGCCAGTAGTGCGGGGGGCCCGAACACTGAAGCTTTCTTT	-	TRBV19	TRBJ1-1	-
CASSLMRGGNEQFF	TGTGCCAGCAGTTTAATGAGGGGGGGAAATGAGCAGTTCTTC	-	TRBV27	TRBJ2-1	few
CANLTSPKRAIYF	TGTGCCAACCTAACCTCCCCAAAACGCGCCATATATTTT	-	TRBV24-1	TRBJ1-3	-
CASSLTVKMNTEAFF	TGTGCCAGTAGCCTGACTGTTAAGATGAACACTGAAGCTTTCTTT	-	TRBV19	TRBJ1-1	-
CASSLGDRANTEAFF	TGTGCCAGCAGCTTAGGTGACAGGGCGAACACTGAAGCTTTCTTT	TRBD1	TRBV11-2	TRBJ1-1	-
CASSQGTGNTIYF	TGTGCCAGTAGCCAGGGGACTGGAAACACCATATATTTT	-	TRBV19	TRBJ1-3	-
CASSLIPPGQGVNYGYTF	TGTGCCAGCAGCTTAATCCCCCCCGGACAGGGGGTAAACTATGGCTACACCTTC	TRBD1	TRBV11-2	TRBJ1-2	-
CATSRVGDRGKMNTEAFF	TGTGCCACCAGCAGAGTGGGGGACAGGGGGAAGATGAACACTGAAGCTTTCTTT	TRBD1	TRBV15	TRBJ1-1	-
CSARDPVEQFF	TGCAGTGCTAGAGACCCGGTTGAGCAGTTCTTC	-	TRBV20-1	TRBJ2-1	-
CASSLTGGNTEAFF	TGTGCCAGCAGCTTGACAGGGGGGAACACTGAAGCTTTCTTT	TRBD1	TRBV7-3	TRBJ1-1	-
CASSQGESNTGELFF	TGTGCCAGCAGCCAAGGGGAGAGTAACACCGGGGAGCTGTTTTTT	-	TRBV3-1/TRBV3-2	TRBJ2-2	few
CASSSGQGALADTQYF	TGCGCCAGCAGCTCCGGACAGGGGGCTCTAGCAGATACGCAGTATTTT	TRBD1	TRBV5-1	TRBJ2-3	once
CASSYPSGGTHTGELFF	TGTGCCAGCAGTTACCCTAGCGGGGGGACTCACACCGGGGAGCTGTTTTTT	TRBD2	TRBV6-2/TRBV6-3	TRBJ2-2	-
CASSSSLGGARETQYF	-	-	TRBV6-5	TRBJ2-5	-
CASSWGESTDTQYF	TGTGCCAGCAGCTGGGGGGAGAGCACAGATACGCAGTATTTT	-	TRBV5-4	TRBJ2-3	once
CASSQDILAGAGSDTQYF	TGTGCCAGCAGCCAAGATATACTAGCGGGGGCCGGGTCAGATACGCAGTATTTT	TRBD2	TRBV4-2	TRBJ2-3	once
CASSSAYEQYF	TGTGCCAGCAGCTCCGCCTACGAGCAGTACTTC	-	TRBV13	TRBJ2-7	-
CASSPRGGSNQPQHF	TGTGCCAGCTCCCCGAGGGGGGGCAGCAATCAGCCCCAGCATTTT	-	TRBV18	TRBJ1-5	-
CASSRQLNTEAFF	TGTGCCAGCAGCCGACAGCTGAACACTGAAGCTTTCTTT	-	TRBV14	TRBJ1-1	-
CASSQAGTDYGYTF	TGCGCCAGCAGCCAGGCCGGGACAGACTATGGCTACACCTTC	TRBD1	TRBV4-1	TRBJ1-2	-
CASSWGRANEKLFF	TGTGCCAGCAGCTGGGGCAGGGCAAATGAAAAACTGTTTTTT	-	TRBV6-5	TRBJ1-4	-
CASSFEGQSNEKLFF	TGTGCCAGCAGCTTCGAAGGACAGTCTAATGAAAAACTGTTTTTT	-	TRBV7-9	TRBJ1-4	-
CASSGRGLSSGYTF	TGTGCCAGCAGCGGACGAGGACTAAGCTCAGGCTACACCTTC	-	TRBV7-9	TRBJ1-2	-
CASSQKRHTSGGTDTQYF	TGCGCCAGCAGTCAGAAGCGCCATACTAGCGGGGGCACAGATACGCAGTATTTT	TRBD2	TRBV10-2	TRBJ2-3	-
CASSQSRDSRTDTQYF	TGCGCCAGCAGCCAGTCCCGGGACAGTCGCACAGATACGCAGTATTTT	TRBD1	TRBV4-3	TRBJ2-3	-
CASSPGGEQFF	TGTGCCAGCAGTCCGGGGGGAGAGCAGTTCTTC	TRBD2	TRBV6-2/TRBV6-3	TRBJ2-1	-
CASSWGVGETQYF	TGTGCCAGTAGTTGGGGAGTGGGAGAGACCCAGTACTTC	-	TRBV19	TRBJ2-5	-
CASSFSGGLHYEQYF	TGTGCCAGCAGCTTCAGCGGGGGATTACACTACGAGCAGTACTTC	TRBD2	TRBV5-4	TRBJ2-7	-
CASSFQGTSYEQYF	TGTGCCAGCAGCTTTCAGGGGACCTCCTACGAGCAGTACTTC	-	TRBV5-5	TRBJ2-7	once
CASSYNRGETQYF	TGTGCCAGCAGTTACAACAGGGGAGAGACCCAGTACTTC	TRBD1	TRBV27	TRBJ2-5	-
CASSSGTSGGETQYF	TGCGCCAGCAGCTCGGGGACTAGCGGGGGAGAGACCCAGTACTTC	TRBD2	TRBV5-1	TRBJ2-5	-
CASKTPGGAYEQYF	TGTGCCAGCAAGACCCCGGGAGGGGCCTACGAGCAGTACTTC	TRBD2	TRBV2	TRBJ2-7	-
CSAREAVVSYNEQFF	TGCAGCGCTCGGGAAGCGGTCGTTTCCTACAATGAGCAGTTCTTC	-	TRBV29-1	TRBJ2-1	-
CASSQLSGANVLTF	TGTGCCAGCAGCCAACTCTCTGGGGCCAACGTCCTGACTTTC	-	TRBV3-1/TRBV3-2	TRBJ2-6	-
CAISEKDRGLANEKLFF	TGTGCCATCAGTGAGAAGGACAGGGGGCTCGCTAATGAAAAACTGTTTTTT	TRBD1	TRBV10-3	TRBJ1-4	-
CASSQDEARRFSEQFF	TGTGCCAGCAGCCAAGACGAAGCGAGGCGGTTCAGTGAGCAGTTCTTC	-	TRBV3-1/TRBV3-2	TRBJ2-1	-
CASGLAGQETQYF	TGTGCCAGCGGGCTAGCGGGGCAAGAGACCCAGTACTTC	TRBD2	TRBV12-3/TRBV12-4	TRBJ2-5	-
CATVVVAGGGADTQYF	TGTGCCACCGTGGTGGTAGCGGGGGGAGGGGCAGATACGCAGTATTTT	TRBD2	TRBV11-3	TRBJ2-3	-
CASSPPWTAPNEKLFF	TGTGCCAGCTCACCACCCTGGACAGCCCCGAATGAAAAACTGTTTTTT	-	TRBV18	TRBJ1-4	-
CASSITTSGGPTDTQYF	TGTGCCAGTAGTATAACGACTAGCGGGGGCCCAACTGATACGCAGTATTTT	TRBD2	TRBV19	TRBJ2-3	-
CSVAREGRNIQYF	TGCAGCGTGGCCAGGGAGGGTCGGAACATTCAGTACTTC	TRBD2	TRBV29-1	TRBJ2-4	-
CAIRSDFVGGDTQYF	TGTGCCATCAGATCTGATTTCGTTGGCGGGGATACGCAGTATTTT	-	TRBV10-3	TRBJ2-3	-
CASSLQGRTEAFF	TGTGCCAGCAGTCTACAGGGGAGGACTGAAGCTTTCTTT	TRBD1	TRBV25-1	TRBJ1-1	-
CASSIGQHSYEQYF	TGTGCCAGTAGTATTGGGCAGCACTCCTACGAGCAGTACTTC	-	TRBV19	TRBJ2-7	-